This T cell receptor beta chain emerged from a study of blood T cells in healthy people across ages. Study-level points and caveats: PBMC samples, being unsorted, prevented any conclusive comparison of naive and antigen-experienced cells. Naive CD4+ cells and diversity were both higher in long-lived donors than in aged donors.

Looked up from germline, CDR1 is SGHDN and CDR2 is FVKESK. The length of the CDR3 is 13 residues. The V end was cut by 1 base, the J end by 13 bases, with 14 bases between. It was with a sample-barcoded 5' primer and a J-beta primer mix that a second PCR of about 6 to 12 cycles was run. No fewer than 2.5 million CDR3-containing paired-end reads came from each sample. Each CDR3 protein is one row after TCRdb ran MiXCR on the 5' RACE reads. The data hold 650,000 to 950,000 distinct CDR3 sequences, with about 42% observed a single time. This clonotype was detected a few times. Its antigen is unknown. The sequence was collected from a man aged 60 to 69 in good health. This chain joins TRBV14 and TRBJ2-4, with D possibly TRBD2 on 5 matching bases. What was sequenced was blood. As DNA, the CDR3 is TGTGCCAGCAGCCAAGTAAAGGGAAGGGAGCAGTACTTC. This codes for CASSQVKGREQYF. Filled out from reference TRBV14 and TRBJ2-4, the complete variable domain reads EAGVTQFPSHSVIEKGQTVTLRCDPISGHDNLYWYRRVMGKEIKFLLHFVKESKQDESGMPNNRFLAERTGGTYSTLKVQPAELEDSGVYFCASSQVKGREQYFGAGTRLSVL.